What follows are 27 T cell receptor beta chains derived from one specimen sequenced in a study of T cells in Graves' hyperthyroidism and ophthalmopathy. RNA transcripts yielded amplified TCR beta CDR3 regions. HTBI primers were used for first-round RT-PCR of the TCR CDR3. TCRdb re-called the multiplex PCR reads with MiXCR, one entry per CDR3 protein. The sample carries about 610,000 distinct CDR3 sequences, about 45% recorded once. Sequencing was done on a sample of peripheral blood or thyroid tissue (not recorded which). These TCRs come from a woman under 30 with Graves' hyperthyroidism.

This clonotype was observed at least ten times. V usage is TRBV20-1 and J usage is TRBJ1-4, with TRBD1 as a possible D gene (5 bases). The CDR3 contains 13 residues. CDR1 and CDR2 (germline): DFQATT, SNEGSKA (reference sequence). Here the CDR3 DNA reads TGCTGCATTGAGACAGCAACTAATGAAAAACTGTTTTTT. Translated, it gives CCIETATNEKLFF.

J is TRBJ1-3 and V is TRBV2; D might be TRBD1 (5 bases). The CDR3 covers 15 residues. Trimming pared 6 bases from V and 8 bases from J, leaving 20 bases between. Germline CDR1 reads SNHLY; CDR2 reads FYNNEI. CDR3 residues: CASRDNAWYGYTIYF. CDR3 nucleotide sequence: TGTGCCAGCAGGGACAACGCCTGGTATGGCTACACCATATATTTT.

This clonotype was observed many times. This chain uses TRBV7-9 with TRBJ2-7; perhaps TRBD2 as D (5 bases). Trimming took 4 bases from V and 2 from J, leaving 12 bases between them. This CDR3 region has 14 residues. The germline V gene encodes CDR1 SEHNR and CDR2 FQNEAQ (reference sequence). CDR3 bases: TGTGCCAGCAGCTCACGGGATAGAACCTACGAGCAGTACTTC. Encoded protein: CASSSRDRTYEQYF.

V is TRBV2 and J is TRBJ1-4; D is unclear. CDR3 size: 11 residues. Germline assignment: CDR1 SNHLY and CDR2 FYNNEI. Trimming cost V 5 bases and J 11 bases, with 9 bases left between them. CDR3 nucleotide sequence: TGTGCCAGCAGTTCAGAGGAGAAACTGTTTTTT. Its protein product is CASSSEEKLFF.

CDR3 DNA sequence: TGCAGTGCTAGCCCGACGGACAGGGCTAACTATGGCTACACCTTC. Protein sequence: CSASPTDRANYGYTF. The J gene is TRBJ1-2, the V gene TRBV20-1; 8 bases map to TRBD1. CDR3 size: 15 residues. The J segment lost 0 bases and the V segment lost 3 bases, leaving 6 bases of the junction unmatched. CDR1 and CDR2 (germline): DFQATT, SNEGSKA (reference sequence).

The chain has TRBV2 and TRBJ1-1; TRBD1 matches at 7 bases. V was pared by 7 bases and J by 7 bases, with 12 bases of the junction left unmatched. Germline assignment: CDR1 SNHLY and CDR2 FYNNEI. The length of the CDR3 is 14 residues. The CDR3 bases are TGTGCCAGCACCAAAACGGACAGGACTAATGAAGCTTTCTTT. Protein product: CASTKTDRTNEAFF. Supplemented by reference TRBV2 and TRBJ1-1, the full variable domain reads EPEVTQTPSHQVTQMGQEVILRCVPISNHLYFYWYRQILGQKVEFLVSFYNNEISEKSEIFDDQFSVERPDGSNFTLKIRSTKLEDSAMYFCASTKTDRTNEAFFGQGTRLTVV.

This sequence joins TRBV6-6 and TRBJ2-7; D possibly corresponds to TRBD1 (6 bases). This CDR3 spans 16 amino acids. Trimming took 0 bases from V and 5 from J, leaving 17 bases between them. CDR1 MNHNY and CDR2 SVGAGI come from the germline V gene (reference sequence). The CDR3 DNA sequence: TGTGCCAGCAGTTACTCTTCATGGCAGGGGATCCACGAGCAGTACTTC. Translation: CASSYSSWQGIHEQYF.

The chain links TRBV20-1 to TRBJ2-7, with TRBD1 matching over 11 bases. CDR1 and CDR2 (germline): DFQATT, SNEGSKA (reference sequence). J gave up 6 bases and V 5 bases, and 9 bases lay outside the gene matches. The length of the CDR3 is 14 residues. The CDR3 is CSAGGTGGEVEQYF. Written as DNA, the CDR3 is TGCAGTGCTGGGGGGACAGGGGGAGAGGTCGAGCAGTACTTC.

The V call is TRBV9, the J call TRBJ2-1; D assignment may be TRBD1 or TRBD2 (5 bases each). V was clipped by 0 bases and J by 2 bases, with 9 bases between them. Germline V gives CDR1 SGDLS, CDR2 YYNGEE. This CDR3 spans 15 amino acids. In DNA, the CDR3 is TGTGCCAGCAGCGTAGAGGGACGGACCTACAATGAGCAGTTCTTC. Residues: CASSVEGRTYNEQFF.

This clonotype came up many times. J is TRBJ2-7 and V is TRBV12-3 or TRBV12-4, with TRBD1 matching 7 bases. V was pared by 3 bases and J by 3 bases, with 11 bases of the junction left unmatched. This CDR3 has 16 residues. This CDR3 is CASSFGPLGQNYEQYF. The CDR3 nucleotides read TGTGCCAGCAGTTTTGGGCCCCTGGGACAGAACTACGAGCAGTACTTC.

The chain links TRBV15 to TRBJ2-5; D may be TRBD2 (6 bases). This CDR3 has 15 amino acids. The germline V and J ends were trimmed by 0 bases and 3 bases, with 11 bases remaining between them. CDR1 is LNHNV, CDR2 YYDKDF, per germline (reference sequence). This chain's CDR3 is CATSRDPSGEETQYF. CDR3 in DNA: TGTGCCACCAGCAGAGATCCCTCGGGGGAAGAGACCCAGTACTTC.

The rearrangement links TRBV20-1 to TRBJ2-5; TRBD2 agrees at 7 bases. Germline V gives CDR1 DFQATT, CDR2 SNEGSKA (reference sequence). The CDR3 runs 14 residues. The J segment lost 7 bases and the V segment lost 1 base, leaving 9 bases of the junction unmatched. CDR3 in amino acids: CSARAGGPFVTQYF. Written as DNA, the CDR3 is TGCAGTGCTAGAGCGGGAGGTCCGTTTGTGACCCAGTACTTC.

This clonotype was observed many times. The V and J genes are TRBV12-3 or TRBV12-4 and TRBJ1-1, with D unresolved. The CDR3 length is 14 residues. Trimming took off 2 bases at V and 1 base at J, with 8 bases between the two ends. Written as DNA, the CDR3 is TGTGCCAGCAGTTTAACAAGGGAGAACACTGAAGCTTTCTTT. This translates into CASSLTRENTEAFF.

Concerning this clonotype itself: This may come from a read error, since a much larger clone is one base off. The chain uses TRBV5-1 and TRBJ1-3; unclear D gene. CDR1 is SGHRS, CDR2 YFSETQ, per germline. The germline V and J ends were trimmed by 4 bases and 5 bases, with 10 bases remaining between them. The CDR3 extends over 13 amino acids. CDR3 loop: CASSGVDRNTIYF. Written as DNA, the CDR3 is TGCGCCAGCAGCGGCGTAGATCGAAACACCATATATTTT. The full variable domain, completed using reference TRBV5-1 and TRBJ1-3, is KAGVTQTPRYLIKTRGQQVTLSCSPISGHRSVSWYQQTPGQGLQFLFEYFSETQRNKGNFPGRFSGRQFSNSRSEMNVSTLELGDSALYLCASSGVDRNTIYFGEGSWLTVV.

This chain links TRBV10-3 with TRBJ2-7; D is unresolved. Germline V CDR1 and CDR2: ENHRY, SYGVKD. This CDR3 contains 14 residues. The germline V and J ends were trimmed by 5 bases and 2 bases, with 13 bases remaining between them. CDR3 sequence: CAISLRIGTYEQYF. DNA of the CDR3: TGTGCCATCAGTTTACGGATAGGGACCTACGAGCAGTACTTC.

The chain links TRBV7-9 to TRBJ2-3, with 7 bases that match TRBD2. This CDR3 is 15 amino acids long. V shed 6 bases, J shed 2 bases, and the junction held 8 bases outside the gene matches. The germline gives CDR1 SEHNR, CDR2 FQNEAQ (reference sequence). CDR3 DNA: TGTGCCAGCAGTGACGGACTAGGGATCACAGATACGCAGTATTTT. Translation gives CASSDGLGITDTQYF.

Notes on this clonotype: Since no conserved phenylalanine or tryptophan closes the CDR3, a read error is the likely cause. The chain has TRBV20-1 and TRBJ2-7; TRBD2 matches 14 bases. The CDR3 extends over 18 amino acids. V shed 1 base, J shed 0 bases, and the junction held 8 bases outside the gene matches. Per the germline V gene, CDR1 is DFQATT and CDR2 is SNEGSKA (reference sequence). DNA for the CDR3: TGCAGTGCTAGAGTAGGATGGGGGACTAGCGGGAGCTCCTACGAGCAGTACCTC. This sequence encodes CSARVGWGTSGSSYEQYL.

This clonotype was observed many times. V gene TRBV9 combines with J gene TRBJ1-6; D uncertain. The CDR3 has 16 amino acids. The V gene lost 0 bases and the J gene lost 4 bases, with 11 bases spanning the gap. Germline loops: CDR1 SGDLS, CDR2 YYNGEE. CDR3 nucleotide sequence: TGTGCCAGCAGCGTAGGGGATCGGGGTTATAATTCACCCCTCCACTTT. It yields the protein CASSVGDRGYNSPLHF.

The CDR3 nucleotides are TGCAGCGTTGAATTCGGGACAGACTATGGCTACACCTTC. It is translated as CSVEFGTDYGYTF. This chain connects TRBV29-1 to TRBJ1-2; TRBD1 agrees at 7 bases. Germline V gene lookup returns CDR1 SQVTM and CDR2 ANQGSEA. V gave up 2 bases and J gave up 3 bases; unmatched junction bases: 3. This CDR3 has 13 residues.

This clonotype was recorded many times. This chain uses TRBV20-1 with TRBJ1-6; no clear D gene. Germline CDR1 reads DFQATT; CDR2 reads SNEGSKA (reference sequence). Trimming removed 4 bases at V and 6 bases at J, with 13 bases between. This CDR3 region has 14 residues. CDR3 DNA sequence: TGCAGTGCTAAACCGGGATACCGTAATTCACCCCTCCACTTT. It encodes CSAKPGYRNSPLHF.

At least ten counts were recorded for this clonotype. This chain links TRBV29-1 with TRBJ1-4; weak D call: TRBD1 (6 bases). V was trimmed by 5 bases and J by 0 bases, leaving 13 bases between them. Germline V lookup: CDR1 SQVTM, CDR2 ANQGSEA. This CDR3 comprises 15 residues. CDR3 sequence (DNA): TGCAGCGTTAGACAGGACGCAGCAACTAATGAAAAACTGTTTTTT. This translates into CSVRQDAATNEKLFF.

This clonotype came up many times. The CDR3 loop reads CASNYRNTEAFF. CDR3 nucleotide sequence: TGTGCCAGTAATTACAGGAACACTGAAGCTTTCTTT. This chain links TRBV19 with TRBJ1-1; unclear D gene. In germline, CDR1 is LNHDA, CDR2 SQIVND (reference sequence). The CDR3 spans 12 residues. Trimming shortened V by 7 bases and J by 1 base, and 7 bases separated the two germline ends. The full variable domain, completed using reference TRBV19 and TRBJ1-1, is DGGITQSPKYLFRKEGQNVTLSCEQNLNHDAMYWYRQDPGQGLRLIYYSQIVNDFQKGDIAEGYSVSREKKESFPLTVTSAQKNPTAFYLCASNYRNTEAFFGQGTRLTVV.

The CDR3 DNA follows: TGTGCCACCAGCGGGTCTTTAGGGTTGCCCTACAATGAGCAGTTCTTC. It encodes CATSGSLGLPYNEQFF. The chain has TRBV24-1 and TRBJ2-7; D not certain. The J call may be incorrect, as the DNA end agrees better with TRBJ2-1. CDR3 length: 16 amino acids. CDR1 is KGHDR and CDR2 is SFDVKD in the germline V gene.

This clonotype was seen at least ten times. The rearrangement links TRBV12-3 or TRBV12-4 to TRBJ1-4; the match to TRBD1 covers 8 bases. V trimming: 5 bases; J trimming: 6 bases; junction bases outside the gene matches: 5. This CDR3 spans 14 amino acids. In nucleotides, the CDR3 is TGTGCCAGCAGTACGGACAGGGATGATGAAAAACTGTTTTTT. It encodes CASSTDRDDEKLFF.

This clonotype was seen ten or more times. The V and J genes are TRBV19 and TRBJ1-5, with D hard to call. Germline V lookup: CDR1 LNHDA, CDR2 SQIVND (reference sequence). The CDR3 sequence is 14 residues long. V lost 7 bases to trimming and J lost 3 bases, with 13 bases between them. CDR3 in DNA: TGTGCCAGTACTACCCCAGTATCCAATCAGCCCCAGCATTTT. Its translation is CASTTPVSNQPQHF.

Many counts were recorded for this clonotype. This chain connects TRBV30 to TRBJ1-1; weak D call: TRBD1 (5 bases). Germline CDR1 GTSNPN, CDR2 SVGIG (reference sequence). CDR3 length: 13 amino acids. V gave up 2 bases and J gave up 5 bases, with 12 bases separating them. In DNA, the CDR3 is TGTGCCTGGAGTCCGACAGTTGTTACTGAAGCTTTCTTT. The encoded protein is CAWSPTVVTEAFF.

CDR3: CASSDPTRGENTEAFF. CDR3 nucleotides: TGTGCCAGCAGCGACCCGACTAGGGGCGAGAACACTGAAGCTTTCTTT. V gene TRBV7-4 combines with J gene TRBJ1-1, with D possibly being TRBD1 (5 bases). This CDR3 has 16 amino acids. The V gene's germline CDR1 is SGHVT and CDR2 SQSDAQ. The V end was cut by 5 bases, the J end by 1 base, with 17 bases between. The whole variable domain, remainder taken from reference TRBV7-4 and TRBJ1-1, is GAGVSQSPRYKVAKRGRDVALRCDSISGHVTLYWYRQTLGQGSEVLTYSQSDAQRDKSGRPSGRFSAERPERSVSTLKIQRTEQGDSAVYLCASSDPTRGENTEAFFGQGTRLTVV.